Presented here are 5 T cell receptor beta chains from one specimen sequenced in a study of control samples from healthy donors and cancer patients. The data were produced by immunoSEQ multiplex PCR, yet TCRdb's version contains in-frame clones alone and is incomplete. The sample shows 20,000 to 30,000 clones, just over 90% of them seen only once. Material for sequencing was PBMCs. The source of these receptors is a man aged 45 to 65 with lung cancer.

This rearrangement joins TRBV7-3 to TRBJ2-3, with D possibly TRBD1 on 5 matching bases. Trimming removed 5 bases from V and 3 bases from J, with 9 bases in between. Germline CDR1 and CDR2: SGHTA and FQGTGA. The CDR3 length is 13 residues. The CDR3 region has the DNA TGTGCCAGCAGCCCCGACAGAACAGATACGCAGTATTTT. It specifies CASSPDRTDTQYF.

V is TRBV29-1 and J is TRBJ2-7, with 7 bases that match TRBD1. The CDR3 is 11 amino acids. V lost 7 bases and J lost 2; bases outside the gene matches: 2. Germline V CDR1 and CDR2: SQVTM, ANQGSEA. The CDR3: CSAGTAYEQYF. DNA of the CDR3: TGCAGCGCCGGGACAGCCTACGAGCAGTACTTC.

This rearrangement joins TRBV7-2 to TRBJ2-5; the D gene is possibly TRBD1 (5 bases). CDR1 and CDR2 (germline): SGHTA, FQGNSA. The CDR3 is 13 amino acids. Trimming cost V 5 bases and J 7 bases, with 14 bases left between them. This CDR3 reads CASSQGLRGTQYF. CDR3 sequence (DNA): TGTGCCAGCAGCCAGGGCCTTCGAGGGACCCAGTACTTC.

This clone has just a few counts. The genes are TRBV2 and TRBJ2-4; a possible D gene is TRBD1 (5 bases). The germline V gene encodes CDR1 SNHLY and CDR2 FYNNEI. V lost 3 bases and J 0 bases, leaving 9 bases between the germline ends. The CDR3 spans 15 residues. The CDR3 here is CASSDRAQAKNIQYF. CDR3 DNA sequence: TGTGCCAGCAGTGACAGGGCCCAAGCCAAAAACATTCAGTACTTC.

The V call is TRBV25-1, the J call TRBJ2-5, with D possibly TRBD2 on 6 matching bases. Trimming took off 4 bases at V and 4 bases at J, with 16 bases between the two ends. This CDR3 is built from 15 residues. From germline, CDR1 is MGHDK and CDR2 SYGVNS. The CDR3 region has the DNA TGTGCCAGCAGTGTTACAGGCGGGGCTCGAGAGACCCAGTACTTC. Encoded protein: CASSVTGGARETQYF.